Listed below are T cell receptor beta chains from one sample, sequenced in a study of blood T cell repertoires in COVID-19. Clones were sequenced by immunoSEQ multiplex PCR, and TCRdb holds only the in-frame ones, with some missing. The data contain under 200,000 clones, around four fifths of them seen just once; the ten biggest clones take up more than 12%. The sequenced material came from peripheral blood. The receptors were sampled from a woman in her sixties or seventies with COVID-19, enrolled during active disease. Each CDR3 is given with its conserved first and last residue. The order of the fields is CDR3 DNA, CDR3 protein, V gene, J gene, clone size, D gene. D genes are given only for firm matches. Rows may omit the clone size; those that give it use once, few, many or a size class.

CDR3nt: TGTGCCAGCTCCAGAGGGGGCATCTTAGAAAAACTGTTTTTT
CDR3aa: CASSRGGILEKLFF
v_gene: TRBV27
j_gene: TRBJ1-4
abundance: -
d_gene: TRBD1

CDR3nt: TGTGCCAGCAGCCAAGCTGTTGGAAACACCATATATTTT
CDR3aa: CASSQAVGNTIYF
v_gene: TRBV4-2
j_gene: TRBJ1-3
abundance: -
d_gene: -

CDR3nt: TGTGCCAGCAGCCCACTAGCGATCTCCTACAATGAGCAGTTCTTC
CDR3aa: CASSPLAISYNEQFF
v_gene: TRBV7-3
j_gene: TRBJ2-1
abundance: -
d_gene: TRBD2

CDR3nt: TGTGCCTGGAGTGGAGGCTCCTATAATTCACCCCTCCACTTT
CDR3aa: CAWSGGSYNSPLHF
v_gene: TRBV30
j_gene: TRBJ1-6
abundance: -
d_gene: -

CDR3nt: TGTGCCAGCAGGAAGGGGGAGACGAACACCGGGGAGCTGTTTTTT
CDR3aa: CASRKGETNTGELFF
v_gene: TRBV6-5
j_gene: TRBJ2-2
abundance: -
d_gene: -

CDR3nt: TGTGCCAGCAGTGAATATACGGGATTCTCTGGAAACACCATATATTTT
CDR3aa: CASSEYTGFSGNTIYF
v_gene: TRBV25-1
j_gene: TRBJ1-3
abundance: -
d_gene: -

CDR3nt: TGTGCTAGTGCCTACGAGTGGAGGGGAGCAAACACCATATATTTT
CDR3aa: CASAYEWRGANTIYF
v_gene: TRBV12-5
j_gene: TRBJ1-3
abundance: -
d_gene: -

CDR3nt: TGTGCCAGCAGTTACTCATCCGCGCGGGATTCTGAGCAGTTCTTC
CDR3aa: CASSYSSARDSEQFF
v_gene: TRBV6-5
j_gene: TRBJ2-1
abundance: -
d_gene: -

CDR3nt: TGTGCCAGCAGCCCCGGAGGGTGGGAGCAGTACTTC
CDR3aa: CASSPGGWEQYF
v_gene: TRBV5-4
j_gene: TRBJ2-7
abundance: once
d_gene: -

CDR3nt: TGTGCCTGGAGTGGGGGACTGCCCCCCTACGAGCAGTACTTC
CDR3aa: CAWSGGLPPYEQYF
v_gene: TRBV30
j_gene: TRBJ2-7
abundance: few
d_gene: -

CDR3nt: TGTGCCAGCAGTTTAGACAGGGGGCGGTACGAGCAGTACTTC
CDR3aa: CASSLDRGRYEQYF
v_gene: TRBV27
j_gene: TRBJ2-7
abundance: -
d_gene: TRBD1

CDR3nt: TGCGCCAGCAGTCTAGGGGTTGACACTGAAGCTTTCTTT
CDR3aa: CASSLGVDTEAFF
v_gene: TRBV5-1
j_gene: TRBJ1-1
abundance: once
d_gene: -

CDR3nt: TGTGCCAGCAGCACCGACAGAGACGCTTTCTTT
CDR3aa: CASSTDRDAFF
v_gene: TRBV7-9
j_gene: TRBJ1-1
abundance: -
d_gene: -

CDR3nt: TGTGCCAGCAGTGGAAACAGGGCCCTAATGAACACTGAAGCTTTCTTT
CDR3aa: CASSGNRALMNTEAFF
v_gene: TRBV27
j_gene: TRBJ1-1
abundance: -
d_gene: -

CDR3nt: TGTGCCTGGAGTTGGGGCAGGACCAACTATGGCTACACCTTC
CDR3aa: CAWSWGRTNYGYTF
v_gene: TRBV30
j_gene: TRBJ1-2
abundance: -
d_gene: -

CDR3nt: TGCGCCGGCAGCCCCCGGACTAGGGGAGAGGATACGCAGTATTTT
CDR3aa: CAGSPRTRGEDTQYF
v_gene: TRBV5-1
j_gene: TRBJ2-3
abundance: -
d_gene: TRBD2

CDR3nt: TGTGCCAGCTCGCACCCGGGGCCAGGGGGCAAAAACATTCAGTACTTC
CDR3aa: CASSHPGPGGKNIQYF
v_gene: TRBV18
j_gene: TRBJ2-4
abundance: once
d_gene: TRBD1

CDR3nt: TGTGCCAGCAGTCAGGGACAGCAAAATGCTCAGTTCTTC
CDR3aa: CASSQGQQNAQFF
v_gene: TRBV12-3/TRBV12-4
j_gene: TRBJ2-1
abundance: -
d_gene: TRBD1

CDR3nt: TGTGCCAGCAGCTACAGGCAGTCCGGGTCCTATGAGCAGTTCTTC
CDR3aa: CASSYRQSGSYEQFF
v_gene: TRBV7-8
j_gene: TRBJ2-1
abundance: once
d_gene: -

CDR3nt: TGTGCCAGCACCACGCCCCCCACCGCGGTCAATGGCTACACCTTC
CDR3aa: CASTTPPTAVNGYTF
v_gene: TRBV6-5
j_gene: TRBJ1-2
abundance: -
d_gene: -

CDR3nt: TGTGCCAGCAGTTTACGGGGACAGCTAACCTACGAGCAGTACTTC
CDR3aa: CASSLRGQLTYEQYF
v_gene: TRBV28
j_gene: TRBJ2-7
abundance: -
d_gene: TRBD1

CDR3nt: TGTGCCAGCAGTGCAGACGGAGGCAATCAGCCCCAGCATTTT
CDR3aa: CASSADGGNQPQHF
v_gene: TRBV9
j_gene: TRBJ1-5
abundance: -
d_gene: -

CDR3nt: TGCGCCAGCAGCTTCGGACAGGGTGAAAAACTGTTTTTT
CDR3aa: CASSFGQGEKLFF
v_gene: TRBV5-1
j_gene: TRBJ1-4
abundance: -
d_gene: TRBD1

CDR3nt: TGTGCCAGTAGAGAGCGGGGGGGGCCCTACGAGCAGTACTTC
CDR3aa: CASRERGGPYEQYF
v_gene: TRBV19
j_gene: TRBJ2-7
abundance: -
d_gene: TRBD2

CDR3nt: TGTGCCACCAGCAGAGACGGCGGGAGGGGTCCGGAGACCCAGTACTTC
CDR3aa: CATSRDGGRGPETQYF
v_gene: TRBV15
j_gene: TRBJ2-5
abundance: once
d_gene: TRBD2

CDR3nt: TGTGCCAGCAGTCCCGGGACAGGGAGGACTGAAGCTTTCTTT
CDR3aa: CASSPGTGRTEAFF
v_gene: TRBV27
j_gene: TRBJ1-1
abundance: once
d_gene: TRBD1

CDR3nt: TGTGCCAGCAGCTTGTTCTGGGAGACTGGAATCAATGAGCAGTTCTTC
CDR3aa: CASSLFWETGINEQFF
v_gene: TRBV7-9
j_gene: TRBJ2-1
abundance: -
d_gene: -

CDR3nt: TGTGCCAGCAGCTTAGATTCTACGGCAGGGGGAATGCTAAACATTCAGTACTTC
CDR3aa: CASSLDSTAGGMLNIQYF
v_gene: TRBV11-2
j_gene: TRBJ2-4
abundance: -
d_gene: TRBD1

CDR3nt: TGTGCCATCAGTGAGCCAGCGGGCTCCTACAATGAGCAGTTCTTC
CDR3aa: CAISEPAGSYNEQFF
v_gene: TRBV10-3
j_gene: TRBJ2-1
abundance: few
d_gene: -

CDR3nt: TGTGCCAGCATTCGGACTAGCGGGAGGTGGAATGAGCAGTTCTTC
CDR3aa: CASIRTSGRWNEQFF
v_gene: TRBV28
j_gene: TRBJ2-1
abundance: -
d_gene: TRBD2

CDR3nt: TGTGCCAGCAGCTTAGTCAATCCGGGGGAGAGGGGCTACACCTTC
CDR3aa: CASSLVNPGERGYTF
v_gene: TRBV7-2
j_gene: TRBJ1-2
abundance: -
d_gene: -

CDR3nt: TGTGCCAGCGCGGGTTTTCGGACAGATACGCAGTATTTT
CDR3aa: CASAGFRTDTQYF
v_gene: TRBV6-5
j_gene: TRBJ2-3
abundance: -
d_gene: -

CDR3nt: TGCGCCAGCAGTCACAATAGCCCACACAGGGGTAAAAGTCAGCCCCAGCATTTT
CDR3aa: CASSHNSPHRGKSQPQHF
v_gene: TRBV23-1
j_gene: TRBJ1-5
abundance: -
d_gene: TRBD1

CDR3nt: TGTGCCAGCAGCGTAGCTAACGAGGGAGGGCAGTACTTC
CDR3aa: CASSVANEGGQYF
v_gene: TRBV9
j_gene: TRBJ2-7
abundance: once
d_gene: -

CDR3nt: TGTGCCAGCAGGGATACGGGACAGGGAAATTCACCCCTCCACTTT
CDR3aa: CASRDTGQGNSPLHF
v_gene: TRBV6-4
j_gene: TRBJ1-6
abundance: -
d_gene: TRBD1

CDR3nt: TGCAGCGTTGAAGATCTAGCGGGGGCGAATGAGCAGTTCTTC
CDR3aa: CSVEDLAGANEQFF
v_gene: TRBV29-1
j_gene: TRBJ2-1
abundance: once
d_gene: TRBD2

CDR3nt: TGTGCCAGCAGCCAAGGACAGGGAAAAATCACCGGGGAGCTGTTTTTT
CDR3aa: CASSQGQGKITGELFF
v_gene: TRBV3-1/TRBV3-2
j_gene: TRBJ2-2
abundance: -
d_gene: TRBD1

CDR3nt: TGTGCCATCAGTACTCAGGGGCGTGAGGAGACCCAGTACTTC
CDR3aa: CAISTQGREETQYF
v_gene: TRBV10-3
j_gene: TRBJ2-5
abundance: -
d_gene: -

CDR3nt: TGTGCCAGCAGTCAAACCGGGTCGAGGGGGTCACCCCTCCACTTT
CDR3aa: CASSQTGSRGSPLHF
v_gene: TRBV25-1
j_gene: TRBJ1-6
abundance: once
d_gene: -

CDR3nt: TGTGCCAGTGCCCCTAAGGGGGCGAACACCGGGGAGCTGTTTTTT
CDR3aa: CASAPKGANTGELFF
v_gene: TRBV19
j_gene: TRBJ2-2
abundance: -
d_gene: -

CDR3nt: TGCGCCAGCAGCTTGGACACGTACACTGAAGCTTTCTTT
CDR3aa: CASSLDTYTEAFF
v_gene: TRBV5-1
j_gene: TRBJ1-1
abundance: once
d_gene: -

CDR3nt: TGCGCCAGCAGAGACAGGGAGAAGTCGGAGCCCCAGCATTTT
CDR3aa: CASRDREKSEPQHF
v_gene: TRBV23-1
j_gene: TRBJ1-5
abundance: -
d_gene: TRBD1

CDR3nt: TGTGCCAGCAGCCAAGATACGCAGTATTTT
CDR3aa: CASSQDTQYF
v_gene: TRBV7-9
j_gene: TRBJ2-3
abundance: -
d_gene: -

CDR3nt: TGTGCCACACAGGGGAGAAGGACAGATACGCAGTATTTT
CDR3aa: CATQGRRTDTQYF
v_gene: TRBV19
j_gene: TRBJ2-3
abundance: -
d_gene: TRBD1

CDR3nt: TGTGCCAGCAGTTCTCCAGGGATTTTCACTGAAGCTTTCTTT
CDR3aa: CASSSPGIFTEAFF
v_gene: TRBV28
j_gene: TRBJ1-1
abundance: -
d_gene: -

CDR3nt: TGTGCCAGCAGCCTCCCTGGAGGGCTAGCGGGAAACAATGAGCAGTTCTTC
CDR3aa: CASSLPGGLAGNNEQFF
v_gene: TRBV14
j_gene: TRBJ2-1
abundance: -
d_gene: TRBD2

CDR3nt: TGTGCCAGCAGCCCCAGGCCGTCTTCAACTAATGAAAAACTGTTTTTT
CDR3aa: CASSPRPSSTNEKLFF
v_gene: TRBV5-4
j_gene: TRBJ1-4
abundance: -
d_gene: -

CDR3nt: TGTGCCAGCAGTGACGAGGGATCTTCCTATGGCTACACCTTC
CDR3aa: CASSDEGSSYGYTF
v_gene: TRBV6-4
j_gene: TRBJ1-2
abundance: -
d_gene: -

CDR3nt: TGTGCCAGCAGCTTAGATCCGGGGGGGCGTGTTGAGCAGTTCTTC
CDR3aa: CASSLDPGGRVEQFF
v_gene: TRBV7-3
j_gene: TRBJ2-1
abundance: -
d_gene: TRBD2

CDR3nt: TGTGCCAGCAGTTACGCTCTTACAGGGAGCAATGAGCAGTTCTTC
CDR3aa: CASSYALTGSNEQFF
v_gene: TRBV6-6
j_gene: TRBJ2-1
abundance: -
d_gene: -

CDR3nt: TGTGCCAGCGGACAGGCCCAAGAGACCCAGTACTTC
CDR3aa: CASGQAQETQYF
v_gene: TRBV2
j_gene: TRBJ2-5
abundance: -
d_gene: TRBD1

CDR3nt: TGTGCCAGCAGAAGGACAGGGCAGGAGAATACGCAGTATTTT
CDR3aa: CASRRTGQENTQYF
v_gene: TRBV7-9
j_gene: TRBJ2-3
abundance: -
d_gene: TRBD1

CDR3nt: TGTGCCAGCAGGGGACTAGCGGGAGTCACCGGGGAGCTGTTTTTT
CDR3aa: CASRGLAGVTGELFF
v_gene: TRBV6-5
j_gene: TRBJ2-2
abundance: -
d_gene: TRBD2

CDR3nt: TGCGCCAGCAGCCAAGAAATCGGGGGGGCGCCTAGGAATTCACCCCTCCACTTT
CDR3aa: CASSQEIGGAPRNSPLHF
v_gene: TRBV4-1
j_gene: TRBJ1-6
abundance: -
d_gene: -

CDR3nt: TGTGCCAGCAGCTTAGATTACAGGGGAAGGAGCGGCTACACCTTC
CDR3aa: CASSLDYRGRSGYTF
v_gene: TRBV11-2
j_gene: TRBJ1-2
abundance: -
d_gene: TRBD1

CDR3nt: TGTGCCAGCTCACCCGGACAGGGCTTGAGCGCCGGGGAGCTGTTTTTT
CDR3aa: CASSPGQGLSAGELFF
v_gene: TRBV18
j_gene: TRBJ2-2
abundance: -
d_gene: TRBD1

CDR3nt: TGTGCCAGCAGCTTAAGGGTAGGGGGCGCCAACAATGAGCAGTTCTTC
CDR3aa: CASSLRVGGANNEQFF
v_gene: TRBV7-8
j_gene: TRBJ2-1
abundance: once
d_gene: TRBD1

CDR3nt: TGTGCCAGCAGTGGCGGGGACAGGGGTTACTATGGCTACACCTTC
CDR3aa: CASSGGDRGYYGYTF
v_gene: TRBV2
j_gene: TRBJ1-2
abundance: -
d_gene: TRBD1

CDR3nt: TGTGCCAGCAGCCAGGGGGCGGGGGAGGGCTACACCTTC
CDR3aa: CASSQGAGEGYTF
v_gene: TRBV25-1
j_gene: TRBJ1-2
abundance: -
d_gene: TRBD1